The rows below give T cell receptor beta chains drawn from one sample of a study of T cell responses to AZD1222 COVID-19 vaccine. The repertoire was sequenced with immunoSEQ multiplex PCR; TCRdb's copy has only in-frame clones and lacks some. The table shows about 110,000 clones, with around 90% occurring only once. The starting material was peripheral blood, obtained 28 days after the second AZD1222 dose. These receptors were taken from an adult who received the AZD1222 COVID-19 vaccine. Each CDR3 is given with its conserved first and last residue. Fields, in order: V gene, clone size, D gene, CDR3 length, J gene, CDR3 protein, CDR3 DNA. A D gene is named only where the DNA matches it firmly. Where a row states a size, it is once, few, many or the class of an expanded clone; other rows omit it.

v_call: TRBV30
clone_size: NA
d_call: TRBD1
cdr3_length: 14
j_call: TRBJ1-4
cdr3_aa: CAWSMDRAGEKLFF
cdr3_nt: TGTGCCTGGAGTATGGACAGGGCGGGTGAAAAACTGTTTTTT

v_call: TRBV6-5
clone_size: NA
d_call: NA
cdr3_length: 13
j_call: TRBJ1-5
cdr3_aa: CASMGGSNQPQHF
cdr3_nt: TGTGCCAGCATGGGGGGCTCCAATCAGCCCCAGCATTTT

v_call: TRBV5-1
clone_size: NA
d_call: NA
cdr3_length: 15
j_call: TRBJ2-1
cdr3_aa: CASSWDILSYNEQFF
cdr3_nt: TGCGCCAGCAGCTGGGACATCCTGTCCTACAATGAGCAGTTCTTC

v_call: TRBV4-1
clone_size: NA
d_call: TRBD2
cdr3_length: 16
j_call: TRBJ2-1
cdr3_aa: CASSQDRASGDYEQFF
cdr3_nt: TGCGCCAGCAGCCAAGATCGGGCTAGCGGGGATTATGAGCAGTTCTTC

v_call: TRBV5-1
clone_size: once
d_call: NA
cdr3_length: 14
j_call: TRBJ1-2
cdr3_aa: CASSLIGQTYGYTF
cdr3_nt: TGCGCCAGCAGCTTGATTGGACAGACCTATGGCTACACCTTC

v_call: TRBV19
clone_size: NA
d_call: NA
cdr3_length: 16
j_call: TRBJ2-1
cdr3_aa: CASSRRREGSYNEQFF
cdr3_nt: TGTGCCAGTAGTCGAAGACGGGAAGGCTCCTACAATGAGCAGTTCTTC

v_call: TRBV7-8
clone_size: NA
d_call: NA
cdr3_length: 15
j_call: TRBJ2-7
cdr3_aa: CASSLDVGASYEQYF
cdr3_nt: TGTGCCAGCAGCTTAGATGTAGGGGCATCCTACGAGCAGTACTTC

v_call: TRBV6-5
clone_size: once
d_call: NA
cdr3_length: 12
j_call: TRBJ1-2
cdr3_aa: CASSLEGDGYTF
cdr3_nt: TGTGCCAGCAGTCTTGAGGGGGATGGCTACACCTTC

v_call: TRBV6-5
clone_size: NA
d_call: TRBD1
cdr3_length: 13
j_call: TRBJ1-2
cdr3_aa: CASSYDRASGYTF
cdr3_nt: TGTGCCAGCAGTTATGACAGGGCTAGTGGCTACACCTTC

v_call: TRBV7-6
clone_size: NA
d_call: NA
cdr3_length: 15
j_call: TRBJ1-6
cdr3_aa: CASSLVSGVASPLHF
cdr3_nt: TGTGCCAGCAGCTTAGTGTCAGGGGTCGCTTCACCCCTCCACTTT

v_call: TRBV20-1
clone_size: NA
d_call: NA
cdr3_length: 11
j_call: TRBJ1-2
cdr3_aa: CSWDGNYGYTF
cdr3_nt: TGCAGTTGGGACGGGAACTATGGCTACACCTTC

v_call: TRBV6-6
clone_size: NA
d_call: TRBD1
cdr3_length: 14
j_call: TRBJ1-2
cdr3_aa: CASATGGFGYGYTF
cdr3_nt: TGTGCCAGCGCCACAGGGGGTTTCGGCTATGGCTACACCTTC

v_call: TRBV5-1
clone_size: NA
d_call: TRBD2
cdr3_length: 16
j_call: TRBJ2-7
cdr3_aa: CASSGGTSGTAYEQYF
cdr3_nt: TGCGCCAGCAGCGGGGGGACTAGCGGGACCGCTTACGAGCAGTACTTC

v_call: TRBV11-2
clone_size: NA
d_call: NA
cdr3_length: 13
j_call: TRBJ2-5
cdr3_aa: CASSFNGQETQYF
cdr3_nt: TGTGCCAGCAGCTTTAATGGACAAGAGACCCAGTACTTC

v_call: TRBV19
clone_size: NA
d_call: NA
cdr3_length: 13
j_call: TRBJ1-1
cdr3_aa: CASSIMRNTEAFF
cdr3_nt: TGTGCCAGTAGTATAATGAGGAACACTGAAGCTTTCTTT

v_call: TRBV7-9
clone_size: NA
d_call: NA
cdr3_length: 16
j_call: TRBJ1-2
cdr3_aa: CASSRQSRITIGGYTF
cdr3_nt: TGTGCCAGCAGCCGTCAGAGCAGAATAACCATAGGTGGCTACACCTTC

v_call: TRBV19
clone_size: NA
d_call: NA
cdr3_length: 15
j_call: TRBJ1-1
cdr3_aa: CASSIKSRGNGEAFF
cdr3_nt: TGTGCCAGTAGTATCAAGAGCAGAGGGAACGGTGAAGCTTTCTTT

v_call: TRBV20-1
clone_size: NA
d_call: TRBD2
cdr3_length: 15
j_call: TRBJ2-5
cdr3_aa: CSASDRTSGQETQYF
cdr3_nt: TGCAGTGCTAGTGATAGGACTAGCGGCCAAGAGACCCAGTACTTC

v_call: TRBV7-2
clone_size: NA
d_call: NA
cdr3_length: 13
j_call: TRBJ1-5
cdr3_aa: CASSISRDQPQHF
cdr3_nt: TGTGCCAGCAGCATCAGTAGAGATCAGCCCCAGCATTTT

v_call: TRBV9
clone_size: NA
d_call: NA
cdr3_length: 14
j_call: TRBJ1-2
cdr3_aa: CASSVAPGNYGYTF
cdr3_nt: TGTGCCAGCAGCGTAGCTCCGGGAAACTATGGCTACACCTTC

v_call: TRBV19
clone_size: NA
d_call: TRBD1
cdr3_length: 15
j_call: TRBJ2-3
cdr3_aa: CASSITGASTDTQYF
cdr3_nt: TGTGCCAGTAGTATAACAGGGGCTAGCACAGATACGCAGTATTTT

v_call: TRBV29-1
clone_size: NA
d_call: NA
cdr3_length: 13
j_call: TRBJ1-2
cdr3_aa: CSVGDGGGYGYTF
cdr3_nt: TGCAGCGTGGGGGACGGTGGGGGCTATGGCTACACCTTC

v_call: TRBV9
clone_size: once
d_call: NA
cdr3_length: 15
j_call: TRBJ1-6
cdr3_aa: CASSVVSDWNSPLHF
cdr3_nt: TGTGCCAGCAGCGTAGTTTCTGACTGGAATTCACCCCTCCACTTT

v_call: TRBV5-4
clone_size: NA
d_call: NA
cdr3_length: 13
j_call: TRBJ2-5
cdr3_aa: CASSLTEQETQYF
cdr3_nt: TGTGCCAGCAGCCTGACAGAGCAAGAGACCCAGTACTTC

v_call: TRBV2
clone_size: NA
d_call: TRBD2
cdr3_length: 16
j_call: TRBJ2-3
cdr3_aa: CASRGLAGTVTDTQYF
cdr3_nt: TGTGCCAGCAGAGGACTAGCGGGTACAGTCACAGATACGCAGTATTTT

v_call: TRBV6-4
clone_size: many
d_call: NA
cdr3_length: 14
j_call: TRBJ2-2
cdr3_aa: CASSSGISTGELFF
cdr3_nt: TGTGCCAGCAGTTCGGGTATAAGCACCGGGGAGCTGTTTTTT

v_call: TRBV29-1
clone_size: NA
d_call: NA
cdr3_length: 13
j_call: TRBJ1-3
cdr3_aa: CSVATSSGNTIYF
cdr3_nt: TGCAGCGTTGCAACGAGCTCTGGAAACACCATATATTTT

v_call: TRBV6-5
clone_size: NA
d_call: NA
cdr3_length: 15
j_call: TRBJ1-5
cdr3_aa: CASSLGQGKNQPQHF
cdr3_nt: TGTGCCAGCAGCTTGGGGCAGGGGAAGAATCAGCCCCAGCATTTT

v_call: TRBV23-1
clone_size: NA
d_call: NA
cdr3_length: 14
j_call: TRBJ1-2
cdr3_aa: CASSLLSEGYGYTF
cdr3_nt: TGCGCCAGCAGCCTACTCAGTGAAGGCTATGGCTACACCTTC

v_call: TRBV6-1
clone_size: NA
d_call: TRBD2
cdr3_length: 16
j_call: TRBJ2-7
cdr3_aa: CASSESPSGNIYEQYF
cdr3_nt: TGTGCCAGCAGTGAATCCCCTAGCGGGAATATCTACGAGCAGTACTTC

v_call: TRBV12-3/TRBV12-4
clone_size: NA
d_call: TRBD1
cdr3_length: 12
j_call: TRBJ1-2
cdr3_aa: CAGQGGSGGYTF
cdr3_nt: TGTGCCGGACAGGGTGGGTCGGGTGGCTACACCTTC

v_call: TRBV18
clone_size: once
d_call: TRBD1
cdr3_length: 13
j_call: TRBJ1-2
cdr3_aa: CASSQGQQDGYTF
cdr3_nt: TGTGCCAGCTCACAGGGACAGCAGGATGGCTACACCTTC

v_call: TRBV2
clone_size: NA
d_call: NA
cdr3_length: 15
j_call: TRBJ1-2
cdr3_aa: CASVRLDNLTGGYTF
cdr3_nt: TGTGCCAGCGTCCGTCTCGATAACCTAACTGGTGGCTACACCTTC

v_call: TRBV18
clone_size: NA
d_call: TRBD1
cdr3_length: 14
j_call: TRBJ1-6
cdr3_aa: CASSETGAPSPLHF
cdr3_nt: TGTGCCAGCTCCGAGACAGGGGCCCCTTCACCCCTCCACTTT

v_call: TRBV6-5
clone_size: NA
d_call: NA
cdr3_length: 14
j_call: TRBJ2-6
cdr3_aa: CASRLVGGANVLTF
cdr3_nt: TGTGCCAGCAGGTTGGTAGGGGGGGCCAACGTCCTGACTTTC

v_call: TRBV19
clone_size: NA
d_call: NA
cdr3_length: 15
j_call: TRBJ1-1
cdr3_aa: CASSIEGEGWTEAFF
cdr3_nt: TGTGCCAGTAGTATTGAGGGCGAGGGATGGACTGAAGCTTTCTTT

v_call: TRBV2
clone_size: NA
d_call: NA
cdr3_length: 13
j_call: TRBJ2-7
cdr3_aa: CASTIRERGEQYF
cdr3_nt: TGTGCCAGCACTATCCGTGAGAGGGGCGAGCAGTACTTC

v_call: TRBV15
clone_size: NA
d_call: NA
cdr3_length: 15
j_call: TRBJ2-3
cdr3_aa: CATSRRTDHTDTQYF
cdr3_nt: TGTGCCACCAGCAGAAGGACAGACCACACAGATACGCAGTATTTT

v_call: TRBV27
clone_size: NA
d_call: TRBD1
cdr3_length: 18
j_call: TRBJ2-7
cdr3_aa: CASSGDRGFSSVPHEQYF
cdr3_nt: TGTGCCAGCAGTGGGGACAGGGGTTTTAGTAGCGTTCCCCACGAGCAGTACTTC

v_call: TRBV3-1/TRBV3-2
clone_size: once
d_call: TRBD1
cdr3_length: 13
j_call: TRBJ2-2
cdr3_aa: CASSNRGTGELFF
cdr3_nt: TGTGCCAGCAGCAACAGGGGGACCGGGGAGCTGTTTTTT

v_call: TRBV7-9
clone_size: NA
d_call: NA
cdr3_length: 15
j_call: TRBJ1-2
cdr3_aa: CASSLGGGRDYGYTF
cdr3_nt: TGTGCCAGCAGCTTAGGCGGGGGCAGGGACTATGGCTACACCTTC

v_call: TRBV27
clone_size: once
d_call: TRBD2
cdr3_length: 14
j_call: TRBJ2-3
cdr3_aa: CASSFQSGGRTQYF
cdr3_nt: TGTGCCAGCAGTTTTCAGAGCGGGGGACGTACGCAGTATTTT

v_call: TRBV11-3
clone_size: NA
d_call: NA
cdr3_length: 16
j_call: TRBJ2-3
cdr3_aa: CASSHFKGFGLGTQYF
cdr3_nt: TGTGCCAGCAGCCATTTTAAGGGGTTTGGTCTTGGTACGCAGTATTTT

v_call: TRBV19
clone_size: once
d_call: NA
cdr3_length: 14
j_call: TRBJ1-3
cdr3_aa: CASSIIGGRNTIYF
cdr3_nt: TGTGCCAGTAGTATTATCGGGGGAAGAAACACCATATATTTT

v_call: TRBV6-5
clone_size: NA
d_call: NA
cdr3_length: 15
j_call: TRBJ2-4
cdr3_aa: CASSYSLRSENIQYF
cdr3_nt: TGTGCCAGCAGTTACTCGCTTAGAAGCGAAAACATTCAGTACTTC